The clone carrying this T cell receptor (beta chain) was seen ten or more times. Its ends do not fully match the called genes, so a read error is possible. Construction of TCR beta libraries relied on iRepertoire HTBI primers and on Arm-PCR targeting CDR3 regions. TCRdb re-called the multiplex PCR reads through MiXCR, storing one row per CDR3 protein. The data contain 390,000 or so distinct CDR3 sequences, about 11% of them singletons. The data were taken from a study of regulatory T cells in long-lasting Graves disease. Time point: newly diagnosed GD, antithyroid drugs for less than 3 months. Researchers made the TCR library from RNA that was extracted from PBMCs. Approximately 8.6-milliliter peripheral blood samples went into EDTA tubes. These records were also assigned to another study, of T cells in Graves' hyperthyroidism and ophthalmopathy. That study adds: Initially, a first-round RT-PCR of the TCR CDR3 employed the HTBI primer set.

Material: peripheral blood mononuclear cells (PBMCs), obtained at new diagnosis, from a patient treated with antithyroid drugs. This clonotype was sampled from a woman younger than 30 with Graves disease.

CDR3 in amino acids: CSVRGPPGQKETQYF. For the CDR3, the DNA is TGCAGTGTTAGAGGACCCCCGGGACAGAAAGAGACCCAGTACTTC. The rearrangement joins TRBV20-1 to TRBJ2-5, with 7 positions matching TRBD1. Germline CDR1 DFQATT, CDR2 SNEGSKA (reference sequence). There are 15 residues in the CDR3.